Listed below are T cell receptor beta chains from one sample, sequenced in a study of response to subunit inactivated influenza vaccine. TCRdb recomputed calls from the RT-PCR reads with MiXCR, one row per CDR3 protein. Among around 850,000 distinct CDR3 sequences, roughly 20% were seen once, and the ten largest hold approximately 11%. The input for sequencing was PBMCs from blood, taken roughly 5 days after vaccination. The source of these receptors is a man aged 45-65 years who received an inactivated influenza vaccine. CDR3s include the opening cysteine and the closing phenylalanine or tryptophan. A D gene is named only where the DNA matches it firmly. Clone size appears in some rows only: once, few, many, or a class for an expanded clone.

abundance	d_gene	v_gene	j_gene	CDR3nt	CDR3aa
many	TRBD1	TRBV12-3/TRBV12-4	TRBJ2-7	TGTGCCAGCAGAGTCACAGGGGGTGTCTACGAGCAGTACTTC	CASRVTGGVYEQYF
few	NA	TRBV6-2/TRBV6-3	TRBJ2-1	TGTGCCAGCAGTACCCCCAAAATTGACAAAAACAATGAGCAGTTCTTC	CASSTPKIDKNNEQFF
NA	TRBD1	TRBV5-6	TRBJ2-7	TGTGCCAGCAGCCTCTGGGACAGTACCTACGAGCAGTACTTC	CASSLWDSTYEQYF
few	NA	TRBV29-1	TRBJ1-5	TGCAGCGTCTTTGACAGAAAAAAAGGCAATCAGCCCCAGCATTTT	CSVFDRKKGNQPQHF
many	NA	TRBV10-3	TRBJ2-7	TGTGCCATCAGTGAGCCCTACGGGGTCGAGCAGTACTTC	CAISEPYGVEQYF
few	NA	TRBV2	TRBJ2-7	TGTGCCACCAAGAGTCAGGGTATTCCCTACGAGCAGTACTTC	CATKSQGIPYEQYF
NA	NA	TRBV27	TRBJ2-7	TGTGCCAGCAGTCCGTTGCCCTCCTACGAGCAGTACTTC	CASSPLPSYEQYF
few	NA	TRBV27	TRBJ2-3	TGTGCCAGCAGTTTATTGGGAGCGGGCACTAGCACAGATACGCAGTATTTT	CASSLLGAGTSTDTQYF
few	NA	TRBV21-1	TRBJ1-1	TGTGCCCCTGGGAGTGAAGCTTTCTTT	CAPGSEAFF
few	NA	TRBV9	TRBJ2-7	TGTGCCAGCAGCGTAGACCCTAGCAGCTCCTACGAGCAGTACTTC	CASSVDPSSSYEQYF
many	NA	TRBV20-1	TRBJ2-7	TGCAGTGCTAGGCGGCAGGAAAACTCCTACGAGCAGTACTTC	CSARRQENSYEQYF
NA	NA	TRBV28	TRBJ2-5	TGTGCCAGCAGTTCTCTTCGTGGGGGCCAAGAGACCCAGTACTTC	CASSSLRGGQETQYF
many	NA	TRBV12-3/TRBV12-4	TRBJ2-5	TGTGCCAGCAGCCAGGTCCAAGAGACCCAGTACTTC	CASSQVQETQYF
few	TRBD1	TRBV13	TRBJ1-4	TGTGCCAGCAGCAAATGGACAGGCGATGGGTTGAAAAAACTGTTTTTT	CASSKWTGDGLKKLFF
NA	NA	TRBV7-2	TRBJ2-1	TGTGCCAGCAGCCCAAAACGGGACAACTACAATGAGCAGTTCTTC	CASSPKRDNYNEQFF
few	TRBD2	TRBV29-1	TRBJ2-1	TGCAGCGTGACCAAAGGGAGGGCCGGGAATGAGCAGTTCTTC	CSVTKGRAGNEQFF
few	NA	TRBV7-2	TRBJ2-5	TGTGCCAGCAGCTTGAACCTCGAGACCCAGTACTTC	CASSLNLETQYF
NA	TRBD1	TRBV13	TRBJ2-5	TGTGCCAGCAGCTTACCCAAGGGGGCTCCAGAGACCCAGTACTTC	CASSLPKGAPETQYF
NA	NA	TRBV4-1	TRBJ2-2	TGCGCCAGCAGCCAAGGGAGACTTCCCGGGGAGCTGTTTTTT	CASSQGRLPGELFF
NA	TRBD1	TRBV3-1	TRBJ1-1	TGTGCCAGCAGTAGGACAGGGTGGGGCACTGAAGCTTTCTTT	CASSRTGWGTEAFF
NA	NA	TRBV10-2	TRBJ2-2	TGCGCCAGCAGTGAGTCAGAGACCGGGGAGCTGTTTTTT	CASSESETGELFF
NA	TRBD2	TRBV29-1	TRBJ2-5	TGCAGCGCTACGCGGACTAGCGGGAGAGAGACCCAGTACTTC	CSATRTSGRETQYF
few	NA	TRBV28	TRBJ1-5	TGTGCCAGCAGTCCGGATGATCAGCCCCAGCATTTT	CASSPDDQPQHF